A selection of T cell receptor beta chains follows, all from one sample in a study of T-cell memory formation after mild COVID-19. TCRdb analysed the 5' RACE reads with MiXCR anew, one entry per CDR3 protein. The sample gives some 440,000 distinct CDR3 sequences, approximately 25% of which show up once; about 12% is in the top ten. The sequenced material came from PBMCs or a T cell subset sorted from them (not recorded which). These receptors were obtained from an adult woman who had mild COVID-19 (a few samples of this study predate the infection). Cell type and time point are not known. The CDR3 runs from the conserved cysteine through the conserved F or W. Fields, in order: J gene, V gene, clone size, D gene, CDR3 protein, CDR3 DNA. A D gene is named only where the DNA matches it firmly. Clone size is stated in some rows and not others, as once, few, many or a class when expanded.

TRBJ1-1 | TRBV20-1 | . | . | CSAIKGLNTEAFF | TGCAGTGCTATTAAGGGGCTGAACACTGAAGCTTTCTTT
TRBJ2-1 | TRBV5-1 | few | TRBD1 | CASSLTGQAWNEQFF | TGCGCCAGCAGCTTGACGGGACAGGCTTGGAATGAGCAGTTCTTC
TRBJ2-1 | TRBV27 | few | . | CASSPEGPYNEQFF | TGTGCCAGCAGTCCTGAAGGGCCCTACAATGAGCAGTTCTTC
TRBJ2-6 | TRBV7-3 | . | . | CASSPDVAGANVLTF | TGTGCCAGCAGCCCCGACGTGGCGGGGGCCAACGTCCTGACTTTC
TRBJ2-7 | TRBV29-1 | . | TRBD2 | CSVETTSTSSYEQYF | TGCAGCGTTGAAACTACTTCGACTAGCAGCTACGAGCAGTACTTC
TRBJ2-1 | TRBV5-1 | . | TRBD2 | CASSLSPSGNEQFF | TGCGCCAGCAGCTTGTCTCCTAGCGGTAATGAGCAGTTCTTC
TRBJ2-1 | TRBV4-3 | . | TRBD2 | CASSQGLGGLAGDYEQFF | TGCGCCAGCAGCCAAGGACTAGGGGGACTAGCGGGAGACTATGAGCAGTTCTTC
TRBJ2-7 | TRBV12-3/TRBV12-4 | few | . | CASRKGLSYEQYF | TGTGCCAGCAGGAAAGGACTCTCCTACGAGCAGTACTTC
TRBJ2-5 | TRBV15 | few | TRBD1 | CATQGDQETQYF | TGTGCCACTCAGGGGGACCAAGAGACCCAGTACTTC
TRBJ2-5 | TRBV5-1 | . | . | CASSRSLWAEQETQYF | TGCGCCAGCAGCCGATCGCTGTGGGCAGAACAAGAGACCCAGTACTTC
TRBJ2-3 | TRBV6-2/TRBV6-3 | few | TRBD2 | CASSYRSSSGRSDTQYF | TGTGCCAGCAGTTATCGGTCGTCTAGCGGGAGGTCAGATACGCAGTATTTT
TRBJ2-7 | TRBV7-9 | . | TRBD1 | CASSLRLGTGPGGQYF | TGTGCCAGCAGCTTGAGGTTAGGGACAGGGCCCGGCGGGCAGTACTTC
TRBJ2-3 | TRBV12-3/TRBV12-4 | few | TRBD2 | CASSSNPGLAGPTDTQYF | TGTGCCAGCAGTTCCAATCCGGGACTAGCGGGGCCCACAGATACGCAGTATTTT
TRBJ1-5 | TRBV13 | few | . | CASSPSWQGGGNQPQHF | TGTGCCAGCAGCCCATCATGGCAGGGTGGGGGCAATCAGCCCCAGCATTTT
TRBJ2-5 | TRBV19 | . | TRBD2 | CASSMAAGEQETQYF | TGTGCCAGTAGTATGGCAGCGGGAGAGCAAGAGACCCAGTACTTC
TRBJ2-7 | TRBV7-2 | . | . | CASSDPRRRSYEQYF | TGTGCCAGCAGCGACCCTAGGCGTAGATCCTACGAGCAGTACTTC
TRBJ1-2 | TRBV9 | . | TRBD1 | CASSVSGGLDYGYTF | TGTGCCAGCAGCGTTTCAGGGGGTCTAGACTATGGCTACACCTTC
TRBJ2-2 | TRBV4-2 | . | TRBD2 | CASSQLADMNTGELFF | TGTGCCAGCAGCCAACTAGCGGATATGAACACCGGGGAGCTGTTTTTT
TRBJ2-1 | TRBV7-9 | . | . | CASSFEDNEQFF | TGTGCCAGCAGCTTTGAAGACAATGAGCAGTTCTTC
TRBJ1-1 | TRBV12-3/TRBV12-4 | . | . | CASSLDGETTEAFF | TGTGCCAGCAGTTTAGACGGTGAGACCACTGAAGCTTTCTTT
TRBJ2-2 | TRBV24-1 | . | . | CATSDLSTSPNTGELFF | TGTGCCACCAGTGACCTATCAACCTCCCCGAACACCGGGGAGCTGTTTTTT
TRBJ1-1 | TRBV12-3/TRBV12-4 | few | . | CASSPQALGREKAFF | TGTGCCAGCAGTCCTCAGGCGTTGGGGAGAGAAAAAGCTTTCTTT
TRBJ2-5 | TRBV18 | . | TRBD1 | CASSLRTGSETQYF | TGTGCCAGCTCACTGCGGACAGGGTCAGAGACCCAGTACTTC
TRBJ2-7 | TRBV7-9 | . | TRBD2 | CASSLQREGLFIHEQYF | TGTGCCAGCAGCTTACAGCGGGAGGGCCTATTCATCCACGAGCAGTACTTC
TRBJ1-2 | TRBV7-9 | few | TRBD1 | CASSALGGQSIYGYTF | TGTGCCAGCAGCGCCCTGGGGGGACAGAGCATCTATGGCTACACCTTC
TRBJ2-1 | TRBV24-1 | . | TRBD2 | CATSDSTSGVVNEQFF | TGTGCCACCAGTGATTCGACTAGCGGGGTTGTAAATGAGCAGTTCTTC
TRBJ2-5 | TRBV24-1 | . | . | CATRGGLQETQYF | TGTGCCACCAGAGGGGGACTTCAAGAGACCCAGTACTTC
TRBJ1-6 | TRBV7-8 | . | TRBD1 | CASSLAPGTGRGNHF | TGTGCCAGCAGCTTAGCCCCCGGGACAGGGAGGGGTAACCACTTT
TRBJ2-2 | TRBV7-2 | . | TRBD1 | CASSSDREFFGELFF | TGTGCCAGCAGCTCCGACAGGGAATTCTTCGGGGAGCTGTTTTTT
TRBJ2-7 | TRBV20-1 | many | . | CSARRTPSSYEQYF | TGCAGTGCCCGGCGGACTCCGAGCTCCTACGAGCAGTACTTC
TRBJ1-5 | TRBV6-1 | once | . | CASAIWNLSNQPQHF | TGTGCCAGCGCAATTTGGAATTTGAGCAATCAGCCCCAGCATTTT
TRBJ2-1 | TRBV4-1 | . | TRBD2 | CASGSPIHQTSGRAYEQFF | TGCGCCAGTGGCTCACCAATTCATCAGACTAGCGGGAGGGCCTATGAGCAGTTCTTC
TRBJ2-3 | TRBV5-6 | few | . | CASSSAPRGQYF | TGTGCCAGCAGCTCGGCCCCGCGGGGGCAGTATTTT
TRBJ2-3 | TRBV18 | . | TRBD2 | CASSPWTSEGTQYF | TGTGCCAGCTCACCCTGGACTAGTGAGGGTACGCAGTATTTT
TRBJ2-1 | TRBV6-2/TRBV6-3 | . | TRBD1 | CASTSQGYSYNEQFF | TGTGCCAGCACATCACAGGGGTACTCCTACAATGAGCAGTTCTTC
TRBJ2-3 | TRBV6-5 | . | . | CASRSTGTGSTDTQYF | TGTGCCAGCAGGTCTACCGGGACGGGGAGCACAGATACGCAGTATTTT
TRBJ2-5 | TRBV29-1 | . | . | CSVEDPHRIDRTRETQYF | TGCAGCGTTGAAGATCCCCACCGCATAGACAGGACCCGGGAGACCCAGTACTTC
TRBJ2-1 | TRBV20-1 | . | . | CSASLLNEQFF | TGCAGTGCTAGTCTACTAAATGAGCAGTTCTTC
TRBJ2-3 | TRBV12-5 | . | . | CASGSRPDTQYF | TGTGCTAGTGGTTCTAGACCAGATACGCAGTATTTT
TRBJ2-3 | TRBV4-3 | few | . | CASSQGAEGDTQYF | TGCGCCAGCAGCCAAGGAGCCGAAGGCGATACGCAGTATTTT
TRBJ2-4 | TRBV12-3/TRBV12-4 | few | . | CASSYSVGPGIQYF | TGTGCCAGCAGTTATTCGGTAGGGCCGGGCATTCAGTACTTC
TRBJ2-1 | TRBV7-8 | . | . | CASSLELTYSYNEQFF | TGTGCCAGCAGCTTAGAACTAACCTACTCCTACAATGAGCAGTTCTTC
TRBJ2-1 | TRBV5-5 | . | . | CASSFEGLYNEQFF | TGTGCCAGCAGCTTCGAGGGTTTATACAATGAGCAGTTCTTC
TRBJ2-6 | TRBV15 | . | . | CATSRDYGSSGANVLTF | TGTGCCACCAGCAGAGATTACGGGTCGTCGGGGGCCAACGTCCTGACTTTC
TRBJ1-2 | TRBV7-2 | . | . | CASFRPGTWEGYTF | TGTGCCAGCTTTCGTCCCGGGACCTGGGAGGGCTACACCTTC
TRBJ2-4 | TRBV7-2 | . | . | CASSSPSGVAKNIQYF | TGTGCCAGCAGCTCACCCTCGGGGGTAGCCAAAAACATTCAGTACTTC
TRBJ2-1 | TRBV7-8 | . | . | CASSLAGMGDEQFF | TGTGCCAGCAGCTTAGCGGGTATGGGGGATGAGCAGTTCTTC
TRBJ2-1 | TRBV20-1 | few | . | CSAREGVRYEQFF | TGCAGTGCTAGAGAGGGAGTTCGGTATGAGCAGTTCTTC
TRBJ2-5 | TRBV12-3/TRBV12-4 | few | . | CASSLLVDTTQETQYF | TGTGCCAGCAGTTTATTGGTGGACACTACCCAAGAGACCCAGTACTTC
TRBJ2-7 | TRBV24-1 | few | . | CATSDSGVYEQYF | TGTGCCACCAGTGATTCCGGAGTCTACGAGCAGTACTTC
TRBJ2-1 | TRBV12-3/TRBV12-4 | few | TRBD2 | CASTGLAGDYNEQFF | TGTGCCAGCACCGGACTAGCGGGGGACTACAATGAGCAGTTCTTC